This entry features one TCR beta chain sequence. From the germline J gene comes the end of the CDR3, since the read stops 3 residues before it. The data were taken from a study of T cells in women clearing cervical HPV infection. Overall study: Controls gave blood once infection was undetectable; cases at lesion identification. HLA type stays a possible confounder, typing being limited.

The repertoire was sequenced with immunoSEQ multiplex PCR; TCRdb's copy has only in-frame clones and lacks some. This repertoire comprises 29,000 or so clones; its ten largest clones make up 2.5% to 3.5%. J lost 6 bases, V lost 3 bases, and 5 bases had no gene match. Germline-derived CDR1 and CDR2 are KGHSH and LQKENI. This CDR3 is 14 amino acids long. Sequencing was done on a sample of blood buffy coat. The TCR comes from a woman aged 18-69 years with a cervical HPV16 infection that either progressed to CIN3+ or cleared (not recorded which). The V call is TRBV18, the J call TRBJ1-2; TRBD1 matches 9 bases. The CDR3 reads CASSPTGGFDGYTF. The covered CDR3 bases are TGTGCCAGCTCACCTACAGGGGGCTTCGATGGC.